The T cell receptor beta chain under discussion was sequenced for a study of early T cells in non-severe SARS-CoV-2 infection. Study at large: RNA in bulk from unsorted whole blood was sequenced, and chains were unpaired. Study results and limitations: Matching with VDJdb favored anti-spike CD8 responses (missing private and CD4 specificities).

Germline V lookup: CDR1 SQVTM, CDR2 ANQGSEA. Trimming took 1 base from V and 7 from J, leaving 14 bases between them. The CDR3 loop spans 14 amino acids. Molecules of cDNA were individually given unique molecular identifiers that were attached to them. Via MiXCR, TCRdb re-called the 5' RACE reads, giving one row per CDR3 protein. The sample shows 40,000 to 55,000 distinct CDR3 sequences, 13% of them seen only once. This clonotype was counted ten times or more. Its cognate antigen is unknown. This sequence was found in an adult who was a healthcare worker with PCR-confirmed SARS-CoV-2 infection or an uninfected control (not recorded which). The source material was whole blood. The chain links TRBV29-1 to TRBJ2-1; maybe TRBD2 (5 bases). The CDR3 DNA is TGCAGCGTTGAAGTCGACTACTCTAGAAATGAGCAGTTCTTC. Amino acids: CSVEVDYSRNEQFF.